This T cell receptor (beta chain) was documented in a study of blood T cell repertoires in COVID-19. Profiling relied on immunoSEQ multiplex PCR, and the TCRdb table lists in-frame clones only, not all of them. This sample carries about 150,000 clones, 76% of them seen once, and the ten largest clones take roughly 3.5%. The source material was peripheral blood. The source of this sequence is a woman older than 75 with acute or convalescent COVID-19.

CDR3 region: CASSPSGLAGDLEQYF. The CDR3 nucleotides are TGTGCCAGCAGTCCCTCTGGGCTAGCGGGAGATCTCGAGCAGTACTTC. This sequence joins TRBV28 and TRBJ2-7; TRBD2 aligns across 10 bases. CDR1 MDHEN and CDR2 SYDVKM come from the germline V gene. The CDR3 totals 16 residues. V was pared by 5 bases and J by 6 bases, with 13 bases of the junction left unmatched.